This TCR beta chain was identified during a study of blood T cell repertoires in COVID-19. As originally analysed: Estimates of nucleated cell counts were drawn from the amplification of reference gene primers. Sequenced by immunoSEQ multiplex PCR; TCRdb stores in-frame clones only, minus some. The V and J calls and clone size come from that table; D and trimming were worked out from the DNA. The top ten hold roughly 13% of the sample, which has a few hundred thousand clones, approximately 88% seen once. Losses at the gene ends were 1 base for V and 5 bases for J; bases not matched to a gene: 0. The CDR3 runs 14 residues. The germline V gene has CDR1 MGHDK and CDR2 SYGVNS.

The receptor was derived from a woman aged 50 to 65 with COVID-19, enrolled during active disease. Material for sequencing was peripheral blood. The chain couples TRBV25-1 to TRBJ2-1, with TRBD1 matching over 9 bases. CDR3 residues: CASSEWDRDNEQFF. DNA for the CDR3: TGTGCCAGCAGTGAATGGGACAGGGACAATGAGCAGTTCTTC. Together with reference TRBV25-1 and TRBJ2-1, the CDR3 gives the full variable domain: EADIYQTPRYLVIGTGKKITLECSQTMGHDKMYWYQQDPGMELHLIHYSYGVNSTEKGDLSSESTVSRIRTEHFPLTLESARPSHTSQYLCASSEWDRDNEQFFGPGTRLTVL.